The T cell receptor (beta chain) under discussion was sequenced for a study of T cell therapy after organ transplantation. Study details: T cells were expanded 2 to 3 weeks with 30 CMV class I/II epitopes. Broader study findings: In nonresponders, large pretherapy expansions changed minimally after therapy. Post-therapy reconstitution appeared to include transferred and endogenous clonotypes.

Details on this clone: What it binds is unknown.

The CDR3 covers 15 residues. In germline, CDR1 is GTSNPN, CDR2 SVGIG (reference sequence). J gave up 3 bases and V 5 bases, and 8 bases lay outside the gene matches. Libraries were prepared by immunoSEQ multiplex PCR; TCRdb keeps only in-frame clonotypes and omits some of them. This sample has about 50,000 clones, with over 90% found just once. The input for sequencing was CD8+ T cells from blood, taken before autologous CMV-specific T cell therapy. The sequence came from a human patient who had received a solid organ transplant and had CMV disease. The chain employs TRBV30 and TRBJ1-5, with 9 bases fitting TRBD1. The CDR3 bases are TGTGCCTGGGGTGGGACAGGGAGTTCCAATCAGCCCCAGCATTTT. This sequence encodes CAWGGTGSSNQPQHF.